Listed here is a single T cell receptor beta chain. TCR beta cDNA was generated via 5'RACE template switching incorporating UMIs. No DNA is given; TCRdb re-called the 5' RACE reads and lists each CDR3 protein once. The specimen's table records over 150,000 distinct CDR3 sequences. The data stem from a study of T cells expressing NK-cell markers. The receptor was derived from a woman aged 45-65 years in good health. The sequencing input was blood T cells: a sorted CD56 or NKG2C T cell subset, CD4+ or CD8+ T cells, or bulk PBMC T cells (not recorded which).

The CDR3 protein is CASSEGGTSGRQETQYF. The J gene is TRBJ2-5, the V gene TRBV2; TCRdb's D call, TRBD2, is unchecked because there is no DNA. Germline lookup yields CDR1 SNHLY and CDR2 FYNNEI. The CDR3 has 17 residues.